The 17 T cell receptor beta chains below come from one sample, sequenced in a study of T cells in Graves' hyperthyroidism and ophthalmopathy. Amplification targeted TCR beta CDR3 regions from RNA transcripts. The TCR CDR3 was amplified in a first-round RT-PCR using the HTBI primer set. A single record per CDR3 protein comes from TCRdb applying MiXCR to the multiplex PCR reads. This sample has some 720,000 distinct CDR3 sequences, with roughly 17% found just once. Sequencing input: blood. The receptor source for this set is a man aged 18 to 30 with Graves' hyperthyroidism.

The sample holds a few counts of this clonotype. This chain uses TRBV7-9 with TRBJ1-1; D might be TRBD1 (5 bases). CDR3 size: 15 residues. V was pared by 5 bases and J by 3 bases, with 16 bases between. The V gene's germline CDR1 is SEHNR and CDR2 FQNEAQ (reference sequence). The CDR3 DNA sequence: TGTGCCAGCAGCGAAGGGATCGGGGGGGACACTGAAGCTTTCTTT. Translation: CASSEGIGGDTEAFF. Full variable domain (outside the CDR3, taken from reference TRBV7-9 and TRBJ1-1): DTGVSQNPRHKITKRGQNVTFRCDPISEHNRLYWYRQTLGQGPEFLTYFQNEAQLEKSRLLSDRFSAERPKGSFSTLEIQRTEQGDSAMYLCASSEGIGGDTEAFFGQGTRLTVV.

For this clonotype: The final CDR3 position lacks the conserved phenylalanine or tryptophan, pointing to a likely read error. CDR3 in amino acids: CASSPQGVQETQYS. The CDR3 coding sequence is TGTGCCAGCAGTCCCCAGGGAGTCCAAGAGACCCAGTACTCC. The rearrangement joins TRBV27 to TRBJ2-5; either TRBD1 or TRBD2 may supply D (5 bases each). CDR1 is MNHEY, CDR2 SMNVEV, per germline (reference sequence). This CDR3 comprises 14 residues. Trimming took 5 bases from V and 1 from J, leaving 11 bases between them.

In this sample, this clonotype turned up a few times. V is TRBV20-1 and J is TRBJ2-4; 10 bases agree with TRBD2. Germline CDR1 DFQATT, CDR2 SNEGSKA (reference sequence). The length of the CDR3 is 14 residues. V lost 6 bases to trimming and J lost 8 bases; unmatched junction nucleotides: 10. The CDR3 reads CSATLASGRDIQYF. Written as DNA, the CDR3 is TGCAGTGCCACCCTTGCTAGCGGGAGAGACATTCAGTACTTC.

The sample holds many counts of this clonotype. The chain couples TRBV12-3 or TRBV12-4 to TRBJ2-5, with D possibly called TRBD1 or TRBD2 (6 bases each). CDR3 length: 13 amino acids. V was shortened by 6 bases and J by 5 bases, with 13 bases between the two germline ends. The CDR3 loop is CASRTGGLETQYF. DNA of the CDR3: TGTGCCAGCAGAACCGGGGGCCTTGAGACCCAGTACTTC.

This clonotype was counted many times. The chain combines TRBV6-1 with TRBJ2-2, with D possibly being TRBD1 (5 bases). Looked up from germline, CDR1 is MNHNS and CDR2 is SASEGT. V was cut by 6 bases and J by 5 bases, with 19 bases left in between. The length of the CDR3 is 16 residues. The CDR3 spells CASSPILRGQTGELFF. The CDR3 DNA reads as TGTGCCAGCAGCCCGATCTTAAGGGGCCAGACCGGGGAGCTGTTTTTT.

V is TRBV12-3 or TRBV12-4 and J is TRBJ2-4; D remains ambiguous. The CDR3 contains 10 residues. V gave up 6 bases and J gave up 6 bases, with 3 bases separating them. In DNA form, the CDR3 reads TGTGCCAGCAGCCTAAACATTCAGTACTTC. As protein: CASSLNIQYF.

This clonotype was found many times. The chain recombines TRBV27 with TRBJ2-7; D is tentatively TRBD1 or TRBD2 (5 bases each). V was shortened by 1 base and J by 8 bases, with 15 bases between the two germline ends. The CDR3 consists of 14 residues. Germline-derived CDR1 and CDR2 are MNHEY and SMNVEV (reference sequence). As DNA, the CDR3 is TGTGCCAGCAGTTTATGGGCAGGGAGTCCACAGCAGTACTTC. It codes for CASSLWAGSPQQYF.

This clonotype was counted a few times. The chain links TRBV28 to TRBJ2-6, with D tentatively TRBD2 (7 bases). The CDR3 extends over 16 amino acids. The germline CDR1 and CDR2 sequences are MDHEN and SYDVKM. V was trimmed by 6 bases and J by 5 bases, leaving 17 bases between them. The CDR3, as DNA: TGTGCCAGCAGCTTGGGGGGGGCGAACCGGGCCAACGTCCTGACTTTC. Its protein is CASSLGGANRANVLTF. Full variable domain (outside the CDR3, taken from reference TRBV28 and TRBJ2-6): DVKVTQSSRYLVKRTGEKVFLECVQDMDHENMFWYRQDPGLGLRLIYFSYDVKMKEKGDIPEGYSVSREKKERFSLILESASTNQTSMYLCASSLGGANRANVLTFGAGSRLTVL.

This chain joins TRBV10-3 and TRBJ1-2, with D hard to call. The V end lost 10 bases, the J end lost 5 bases, and 11 bases lay between the germline ends. The CDR3 spans 11 residues. Germline V gives CDR1 ENHRY, CDR2 SYGVKD. CDR3 in amino acids: CATEAGYGYTF. The CDR3 DNA is TGTGCCACCGAGGCCGGGTATGGCTACACCTTC.

This chain links TRBV5-5 with TRBJ2-7; no clear D gene. Trimming removed 0 bases at V and 3 bases at J, with 7 bases between. The length of the CDR3 is 13 residues. Per germline, CDR1 SGHKS and CDR2 YYEKEE (reference sequence). The CDR3 bases are TGTGCCAGCAGCTTGGCGCTAGTCTACGAGCAGTACTTC. Translation gives CASSLALVYEQYF.

This clonotype has a count of ten or more. Germline and junction disagree at one end, which may indicate a read error. This chain uses TRBV5-1 with TRBJ2-3; tentative D call: TRBD1 (5 bases). The CDR3 totals 12 residues. Germline CDR1 and CDR2: SGHRS and YFSETQ. CDR3 protein: CASSLTADTQYF. CDR3 in DNA: TGTGCCAGCAGCTTGACAGCAGATACGCAGTATTTT.

This clonotype was observed a few times. The chain has TRBV6-2 or TRBV6-3 and TRBJ2-1; D is unresolved. The V end lost 8 bases, the J end lost 0 bases, and 11 bases lay between the germline ends. The CDR3 totals 14 residues. CDR1 and CDR2 (germline): MNHEY, SVGEGT. The CDR3 nucleotides are TGTGCCAGCGTCGGGCTGACCTCCTACAATGAGCAGTTCTTC. This sequence encodes CASVGLTSYNEQFF.

This clonotype was picked up many times. The chain carries TRBV5-1 and TRBJ2-7; 11 nucleotides line up with TRBD2. The CDR3 spans 17 residues. CDR1 and CDR2 from the germline V gene are SGHRS and YFSETQ. Trimming removed 0 bases from V and 0 bases from J; junction bases left unmatched: 5. Here the CDR3 reads CASSLGTSGLLSYEQYF. The CDR3 DNA follows: TGCGCCAGCAGCTTGGGGACTAGCGGGCTTCTCTCCTACGAGCAGTACTTC.

This chain's CDR3 is CSAIGVRGITGELFF. CDR3 bases: TGCAGTGCTATCGGTGTAAGGGGGATCACCGGGGAGCTGTTTTTT. The chain combines TRBV20-1 with TRBJ2-2; tentatively, D is TRBD1 (6 bases). The germline V and J ends were trimmed by 4 bases and 4 bases, with 16 bases remaining between them. The CDR3 totals 15 residues. Germline CDR1 is DFQATT and CDR2 is SNEGSKA (reference sequence).

With respect to this clonotype: A read error may explain this, as a much larger clone is one base away. V usage is TRBV15 and J usage is TRBJ1-1; maybe TRBD1 (5 bases). This CDR3 comprises 13 residues. Germline values: CDR1 LNHNV, CDR2 YYDKDF (reference sequence). V dropped 5 bases and J dropped 0 bases, with 7 bases sitting between them. In nucleotides, the CDR3 is TGTGCCACCAGCTGGGGGATGAACACTGAAGCTTTCTTT. Residues: CATSWGMNTEAFF.

V is TRBV9 and J is TRBJ2-2; 12 bases line up with TRBD2. V was pared by 4 bases and J by 5 bases, with 3 bases of the junction left unmatched. The germline V gene has CDR1 SGDLS and CDR2 YYNGEE. The CDR3 runs 15 residues. This CDR3 reads CASSHTSGRTGELFF. The CDR3 DNA reads TGTGCCAGCAGCCACACTAGCGGGAGGACCGGGGAGCTGTTTTTT.

The J gene is TRBJ2-7, the V gene TRBV27; D may be TRBD2 (6 bases). This CDR3 contains 14 residues. CDR1 is MNHEY and CDR2 is SMNVEV in the germline V gene (reference sequence). The V end was cut by 7 bases, the J end by 7 bases, with 20 bases between. CDR3 coding DNA: TGTGCCAGCAACCCGGACTATCTAAGAGGGGAGCAGTACTTC. Translated, it gives CASNPDYLRGEQYF.